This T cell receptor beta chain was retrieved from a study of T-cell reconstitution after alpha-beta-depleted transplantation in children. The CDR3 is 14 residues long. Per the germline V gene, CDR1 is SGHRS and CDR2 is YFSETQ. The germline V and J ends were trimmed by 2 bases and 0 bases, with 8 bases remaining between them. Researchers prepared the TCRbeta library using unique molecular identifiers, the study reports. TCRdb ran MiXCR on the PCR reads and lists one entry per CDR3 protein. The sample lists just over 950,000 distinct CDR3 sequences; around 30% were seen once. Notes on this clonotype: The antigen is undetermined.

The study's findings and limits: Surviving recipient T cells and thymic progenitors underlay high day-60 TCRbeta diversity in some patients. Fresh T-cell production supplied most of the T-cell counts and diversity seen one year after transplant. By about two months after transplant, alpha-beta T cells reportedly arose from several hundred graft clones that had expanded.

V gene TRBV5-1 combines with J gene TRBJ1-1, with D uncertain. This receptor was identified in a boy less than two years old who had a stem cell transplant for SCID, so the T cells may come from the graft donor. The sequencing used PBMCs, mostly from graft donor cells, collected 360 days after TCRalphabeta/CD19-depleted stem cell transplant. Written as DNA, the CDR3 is TGCGCCAGCAGCTTACTGAGCATGAACACTGAAGCTTTCTTT. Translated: CASSLLSMNTEAFF.